A selection of T cell receptor beta chains follows, all from one sample in a study of human T cells and chemical hapten exposure. Each CDR3 protein is one row after TCRdb ran MiXCR on the RACE reads. The table shows approximately 50,000 distinct CDR3 sequences, with about 11% occurring only once. The source was whole blood, collected in connection with sensitization to the hapten diphenylcyclopropenone (DPC). These receptor sequences come from a woman between 40 and 50 years old with alopecia areata. Some clones in this sample may be carry-over from other donors' samples. Both conserved end residues are part of each CDR3. The order of the fields is J gene, clone size, D gene, V gene, CDR3 DNA, CDR3 protein. D genes are given only for firm matches. A clone size is listed for some rows: how often the clone was seen (once, few, many), or a class if it is expanded.

j_call: TRBJ2-1
clone_size: few
d_call: .
v_call: TRBV11-2
cdr3_nt: TGTGCCAGCAGCTCCAACAGGGATGAGCAGTTCTTC
cdr3_aa: CASSSNRDEQFF

j_call: TRBJ1-1
clone_size: few
d_call: .
v_call: TRBV10-3
cdr3_nt: TGTGCCATCAGTGTCCTCCAGGGAGGCACTGAAGCTTTCTTT
cdr3_aa: CAISVLQGGTEAFF

j_call: TRBJ1-1
clone_size: many
d_call: .
v_call: TRBV4-3
cdr3_nt: TGCGCCAGCAGCCAAGTAGAGGGGGGCACTGAAGCTTTCTTT
cdr3_aa: CASSQVEGGTEAFF

j_call: TRBJ1-1
clone_size: .
d_call: .
v_call: TRBV6-5
cdr3_nt: TGTGCCAGCAACAAGGCAGGGTACACTGAAGCTTTCTTT
cdr3_aa: CASNKAGYTEAFF

j_call: TRBJ1-5
clone_size: many
d_call: TRBD1
v_call: TRBV12-5
cdr3_nt: TGTGCTAGTGGCTCGACAGGGACTAGCAATCAGCCCCAGCATTTT
cdr3_aa: CASGSTGTSNQPQHF

j_call: TRBJ2-2
clone_size: .
d_call: .
v_call: TRBV19
cdr3_nt: TGTGCCAGTATGTCCCCCGGTTCCGGGGAGCTGTTTTTT
cdr3_aa: CASMSPGSGELFF

j_call: TRBJ2-1
clone_size: .
d_call: TRBD2
v_call: TRBV9
cdr3_nt: TGTGCCAGCAGCGTAGCTACGGGGGGTGGGTCCCTCAATGAGCAGTTCTTC
cdr3_aa: CASSVATGGGSLNEQFF

j_call: TRBJ2-1
clone_size: few
d_call: TRBD2
v_call: TRBV6-5
cdr3_nt: TGTGCCAGCAGTACCAGATTGGCTAGCGGAAGAGGGATATACAATGAGCAGTTCTTC
cdr3_aa: CASSTRLASGRGIYNEQFF

j_call: TRBJ2-2
clone_size: many
d_call: TRBD2
v_call: TRBV2
cdr3_nt: TGTGCCAGCATGGGAGTTGCGGGAGGGGCCCCCGGGGAGCTGTTTTTT
cdr3_aa: CASMGVAGGAPGELFF

j_call: TRBJ2-3
clone_size: few
d_call: .
v_call: TRBV11-2
cdr3_nt: TGTGCCAGCAGCCCTAGTCGGGGGGCGACAGATACGCAGTATTTT
cdr3_aa: CASSPSRGATDTQYF

j_call: TRBJ2-1
clone_size: .
d_call: .
v_call: TRBV7-8
cdr3_nt: TGTGCCAGCAGCTCCACCCGCCCGCGAGGCAATGAGCAGTTCTTC
cdr3_aa: CASSSTRPRGNEQFF

j_call: TRBJ1-2
clone_size: .
d_call: .
v_call: TRBV4-3
cdr3_nt: TGCGCCAGCAGCCCGACACCGAACTATGGCTACACCTTC
cdr3_aa: CASSPTPNYGYTF

j_call: TRBJ2-3
clone_size: few
d_call: .
v_call: TRBV28
cdr3_nt: TGTGCCAGCAGGGAGGGGACCGGGACATTCCAAAGCACAGATACGCAGTATTTT
cdr3_aa: CASREGTGTFQSTDTQYF

j_call: TRBJ1-3
clone_size: .
d_call: .
v_call: TRBV19
cdr3_nt: TGTGCCAGTAGTATACCGGGACACGGAAACACCATATATTTT
cdr3_aa: CASSIPGHGNTIYF

j_call: TRBJ1-2
clone_size: medium-sized
d_call: .
v_call: TRBV4-3
cdr3_nt: TGCGCCAGCAGCCAAACAGGTGTCTATGGCTACACCTTC
cdr3_aa: CASSQTGVYGYTF

j_call: TRBJ1-2
clone_size: many
d_call: .
v_call: TRBV6-6
cdr3_nt: TGTGCCAGCAGTTACTTTCCCCAGGGGTTTGCGACAGAGCCCAACTATGGCTACACCTTC
cdr3_aa: CASSYFPQGFATEPNYGYTF

j_call: TRBJ2-7
clone_size: many
d_call: TRBD1
v_call: TRBV2
cdr3_nt: TGTGCCAGCTCTAGGACGGGGACAGGGGTGGACGAGCAGTACTTC
cdr3_aa: CASSRTGTGVDEQYF

j_call: TRBJ2-4
clone_size: many
d_call: .
v_call: TRBV19
cdr3_nt: TGTGCCAGTACGGGGCAGGAGAACATTCAGTACTTC
cdr3_aa: CASTGQENIQYF

j_call: TRBJ2-5
clone_size: many
d_call: .
v_call: TRBV7-2
cdr3_nt: TGTGCCAGCAGCTTAGTTTGGGGGGAGCAAGAGACCCAGTACTTC
cdr3_aa: CASSLVWGEQETQYF

j_call: TRBJ2-2
clone_size: .
d_call: .
v_call: TRBV9
cdr3_nt: TGTGCCAGCAGCGTGTCAGGGTTGGGGACCGGGGAGCTGTTTTTT
cdr3_aa: CASSVSGLGTGELFF

j_call: TRBJ2-7
clone_size: few
d_call: TRBD2
v_call: TRBV29-1
cdr3_nt: TGCAGCGTCAAACAGGGATCTGCTAGCGGGGTAGAGTCCTACGAGCAGTACTTC
cdr3_aa: CSVKQGSASGVESYEQYF

j_call: TRBJ2-1
clone_size: .
d_call: TRBD2
v_call: TRBV19
cdr3_nt: TGTGCCAGTAGTTTGCGGGAGGGTCTTTATTACAATGAGCAGTTCTTC
cdr3_aa: CASSLREGLYYNEQFF

j_call: TRBJ1-2
clone_size: .
d_call: .
v_call: TRBV5-6
cdr3_nt: TGTGCCAGCAGCCCAGAACAGGGAACTAACTATGGCTACACCTTC
cdr3_aa: CASSPEQGTNYGYTF

j_call: TRBJ2-1
clone_size: few
d_call: TRBD2
v_call: TRBV13
cdr3_nt: TGTGCCAGCAGCTTAGGGTCTTCTAGCGGGAGGTTAGGGACCTACAATGAGCAGTTCTTC
cdr3_aa: CASSLGSSSGRLGTYNEQFF

j_call: TRBJ2-5
clone_size: many
d_call: TRBD1
v_call: TRBV7-2
cdr3_nt: TGTGCCAGCAGCTTCGACAGGGGGCAAGAGACCCAGTACTTC
cdr3_aa: CASSFDRGQETQYF

j_call: TRBJ1-1
clone_size: many
d_call: .
v_call: TRBV5-4
cdr3_nt: TGTGCCAGCAGCTTGGTGGGGGCGCTCACTGAAGCTTTCTTT
cdr3_aa: CASSLVGALTEAFF

j_call: TRBJ1-6
clone_size: many
d_call: TRBD1
v_call: TRBV7-2
cdr3_nt: TGTGCCAGCAGCTGGGGACAGGTGCGATATGGGAATTCACCCCTCCACTTT
cdr3_aa: CASSWGQVRYGNSPLHF

j_call: TRBJ2-7
clone_size: many
d_call: .
v_call: TRBV28
cdr3_nt: TGTGCCAGCAGCACTCCCAGGGCCCGGTACGAGCAGTACTTC
cdr3_aa: CASSTPRARYEQYF

j_call: TRBJ2-7
clone_size: few
d_call: TRBD2
v_call: TRBV28
cdr3_nt: TGTGCCAGCAGTTTAGGCGGGAGTAAGTACGAGCAGTACTTC
cdr3_aa: CASSLGGSKYEQYF

j_call: TRBJ2-7
clone_size: .
d_call: TRBD1
v_call: TRBV6-6
cdr3_nt: TGTGCCAGCAGGGCCGGGACAGGCGCCTACGAGCAGTACTTC
cdr3_aa: CASRAGTGAYEQYF

j_call: TRBJ2-7
clone_size: .
d_call: .
v_call: TRBV28
cdr3_nt: TGTGCCAGCAGTTTTCATTCGGTAGGGTCCTACGAGCAGTACTTC
cdr3_aa: CASSFHSVGSYEQYF

j_call: TRBJ1-1
clone_size: few
d_call: .
v_call: TRBV6-5
cdr3_nt: TGTGCCAGCAGCCGGCGGCAGCCGAACACTGAAGCTTTCTTT
cdr3_aa: CASSRRQPNTEAFF

j_call: TRBJ2-2
clone_size: .
d_call: .
v_call: TRBV6-1
cdr3_nt: TGTGCCAGCAGTGAAGGAAGGGTTGACACCGGGGAGCTGTTTTTT
cdr3_aa: CASSEGRVDTGELFF

j_call: TRBJ2-7
clone_size: few
d_call: .
v_call: TRBV27
cdr3_nt: TGTGCCAGCAGTTTCGCGGGGTTCGAGCAGTACTTC
cdr3_aa: CASSFAGFEQYF